Given below is one T cell receptor beta chain in context. Cohort placement rested on clinical history that participants reported themselves. The length of the CDR3 is 13 residues. Per the germline V gene, CDR1 is LGHDT and CDR2 is YNNKEL (reference sequence). V gave up 7 bases and J gave up 6 bases, with 13 bases separating them. The entry originates in a study of blood T cell repertoires in COVID-19. Study overall: PBMCs, B-cell-depleted T cells, or T cells provided the cDNA or gDNA that made up the material.

TCRdb's table, derived via immunoSEQ multiplex PCR, lists solely in-frame clones and lacks some. In the table there are 150,000 to 200,000 clones, over 70% of which are singletons. Sequenced input: PBMCs or T cells enriched from blood (not recorded which). This chain uses TRBV3-1 (or the pseudogene TRBV3-2) with TRBJ2-1; a weak D match, TRBD2 (6 bases). The TCR originated in a man in his fifties or sixties who had recovered from COVID-19. The CDR3 spells CASMMGGINEQFF. The CDR3 region has the DNA TGTGCCAGCATGATGGGCGGGATCAATGAGCAGTTCTTC.